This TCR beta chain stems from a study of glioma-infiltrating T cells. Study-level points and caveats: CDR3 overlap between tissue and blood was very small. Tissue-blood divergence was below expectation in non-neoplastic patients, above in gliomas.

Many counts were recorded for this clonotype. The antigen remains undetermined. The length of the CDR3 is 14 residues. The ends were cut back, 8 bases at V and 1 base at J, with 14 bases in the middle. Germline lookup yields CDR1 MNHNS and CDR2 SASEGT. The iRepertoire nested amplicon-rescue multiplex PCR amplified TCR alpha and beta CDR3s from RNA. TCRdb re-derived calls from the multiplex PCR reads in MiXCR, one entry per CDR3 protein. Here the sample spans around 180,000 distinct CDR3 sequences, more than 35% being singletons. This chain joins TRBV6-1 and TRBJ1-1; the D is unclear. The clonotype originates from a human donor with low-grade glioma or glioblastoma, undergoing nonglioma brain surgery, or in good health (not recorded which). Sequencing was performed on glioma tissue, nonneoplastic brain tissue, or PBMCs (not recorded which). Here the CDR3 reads CASVPNRQNTEAFF. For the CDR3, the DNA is TGTGCCAGCGTTCCTAATAGACAGAACACTGAAGCTTTCTTT.